The entry that follows covers one TCR beta chain sequence. As yet, its antigen is unknown. The sample comes from a study of STAT5B mutations in CD4+ large granular lymphocyte leukemia. Study-wide results and caveats: CD4-sorted patient repertoires seemed more clonal than healthy CD4+ repertoires. Data were not HLA-matched across samples. Main leukemic clonotypes were patient-specific, but more than 20% appeared at low frequency elsewhere. Compared with healthy controls (2/35), patient top clones favored TRBV06 (8/27).

Trimming took 2 bases from V and 6 from J; bases not matched to a gene: 5. The CDR3 extends over 14 amino acids. Germline assignment: CDR1 SNHLY and CDR2 FYNNEI. The protocol was immunoSEQ multiplex PCR, while the TCRdb copy is restricted to in-frame clones and leaves out a portion. The table includes fewer than 35,000 clones, less than 70% detected once. The specimen was CD4+ T cells from blood buffy coats. The chain is built from TRBV2 and TRBJ2-3, with 7 nucleotides matching TRBD2. The TCR comes from a human donor in good health. The CDR3 DNA reads as TGTGCCAGCAGTGAACTAGCGGCGACGGATACGCAGTATTTT. Translated: CASSELAATDTQYF.